This T cell receptor (beta chain) was recovered during a study of T cells in women clearing cervical HPV infection. Notes on the study in general: CIN3+ cases had significantly higher TCR richness than controls; evenness did not differ. Cases carried less TRBV6-7 than controls: approximately 0.1% versus 0.16%. Combining TCR richness with V gene abundances gave roughly 0.88 AUC.

To note about this clone: Its antigen is unidentified. The read ends 3 residues early relative to the CDR3; the germline J gene fills the gap.

V dropped 6 bases and J dropped 5 bases, with 18 bases sitting between them. The CDR3 is 15 residues long. Germline CDR1 and CDR2: KGHSH and LQKENI. Generated by immunoSEQ multiplex PCR, the TCRdb table keeps only in-frame clones and is missing some. This sample's clone table lists over 30,000 clones. The V and J genes are TRBV18 and TRBJ2-3, with D possibly TRBD1 on 5 matching bases. The receptor's source is a woman between 18 and 70 years old with a cervical HPV16 infection that either progressed to CIN3+ or cleared (not recorded which). Sequencing was done on a sample of blood buffy coat. CDR3: CASSTGGRPGDTQYF. The CDR3 DNA, read in part, is TGTGCCAGCTCTACAGGTGGCCGACCGGGAGATACG.